This is a list of T cell receptor beta chains from one sample in a study of blood T cell repertoires in COVID-19. Profiled with immunoSEQ multiplex PCR; TCRdb holds only in-frame clones, not every one. The sample records more than 400,000 clones, around 91% being singletons. Sequencing was done on a sample of PBMCs or T cells enriched from blood (not recorded which). The receptor source for this set is a man between 18 and 35 years old who had recovered from COVID-19. Each CDR3 is given with its conserved first and last residue. The order of the fields is CDR3 protein, J gene, V gene.

CDR3 protein: CASSIRGQGTDTQYF
J gene: TRBJ2-3
V gene: TRBV19

CDR3 protein: CASARSTGGENYGYTF
J gene: TRBJ1-2
V gene: TRBV5-1

CDR3 protein: CASSTPGYTQYF
J gene: TRBJ2-3
V gene: TRBV19

CDR3 protein: CASSTQGQGASYGYTF
J gene: TRBJ1-2
V gene: TRBV5-4

CDR3 protein: CASSPSGQGTHEQYF
J gene: TRBJ2-7
V gene: TRBV18

CDR3 protein: CASSSITTGSAEAFF
J gene: TRBJ1-1
V gene: TRBV5-1

CDR3 protein: CASSFPPGTGMATEAFF
J gene: TRBJ1-1
V gene: TRBV28

CDR3 protein: CASSQDSRGPQHF
J gene: TRBJ1-5
V gene: TRBV3-1/TRBV3-2

CDR3 protein: CASSLGGGNQPQHF
J gene: TRBJ1-5
V gene: TRBV5-4

CDR3 protein: CSVGGPQLAGGETQYF
J gene: TRBJ2-5
V gene: TRBV29-1

CDR3 protein: CASSQDGTLGYGYTF
J gene: TRBJ1-2
V gene: TRBV14

CDR3 protein: CASRGSSGISTDTQYF
J gene: TRBJ2-3
V gene: TRBV5-1

CDR3 protein: CASSPGQLGYTF
J gene: TRBJ1-2
V gene: TRBV3-1/TRBV3-2

CDR3 protein: CAISESGSDTQYF
J gene: TRBJ2-3
V gene: TRBV10-3

CDR3 protein: CASTLGGALNTEAFF
J gene: TRBJ1-1
V gene: TRBV13

CDR3 protein: CASSQLYHVDTEAFF
J gene: TRBJ1-1
V gene: TRBV4-1

CDR3 protein: CASSERQGIDTGELFF
J gene: TRBJ2-2
V gene: TRBV6-1

CDR3 protein: CASRGQPNTEAFF
J gene: TRBJ1-1
V gene: TRBV2

CDR3 protein: CASSPGQGDGIYGYTF
J gene: TRBJ1-2
V gene: TRBV18

CDR3 protein: CASGLWRNRGNEQFF
J gene: TRBJ2-1
V gene: TRBV27

CDR3 protein: CASSQGPGLAGGGRDTQYF
J gene: TRBJ2-3
V gene: TRBV4-1

CDR3 protein: CASSQDLGQGEDTQYF
J gene: TRBJ2-3
V gene: TRBV4-1

CDR3 protein: CASSTLTGAEKLFF
J gene: TRBJ1-4
V gene: TRBV7-9

CDR3 protein: CSGEGIDTQYF
J gene: TRBJ2-3
V gene: TRBV20-1

CDR3 protein: CASMSGYGTDTQYF
J gene: TRBJ2-3
V gene: TRBV19

CDR3 protein: CASSQEYIAGVDTQYF
J gene: TRBJ2-3
V gene: TRBV3-1/TRBV3-2

CDR3 protein: CASSQDLTSGGTDTQYF
J gene: TRBJ2-3
V gene: TRBV4-1

CDR3 protein: CASSLDRTTGELFF
J gene: TRBJ2-2
V gene: TRBV11-2

CDR3 protein: CASSLTGWHEQYF
J gene: TRBJ2-7
V gene: TRBV19

CDR3 protein: CASSVLSGVSYNEQFF
J gene: TRBJ2-1
V gene: TRBV6-1

CDR3 protein: CASSPTGTGSLRTEAFF
J gene: TRBJ1-1
V gene: TRBV18

CDR3 protein: CASSGQTYEQYF
J gene: TRBJ2-7
V gene: TRBV19

CDR3 protein: CASSGTGYGYTF
J gene: TRBJ1-2
V gene: TRBV9

CDR3 protein: CASSLGGTGRSETQYF
J gene: TRBJ2-5
V gene: TRBV5-1

CDR3 protein: CASSQGGGVNYGYTF
J gene: TRBJ1-2
V gene: TRBV3-1/TRBV3-2

CDR3 protein: CASSSMTGGNTGELFF
J gene: TRBJ2-2
V gene: TRBV5-1

CDR3 protein: CASSVGTLNTGELFF
J gene: TRBJ2-2
V gene: TRBV9

CDR3 protein: CASSPLTGGHMNTEAFF
J gene: TRBJ1-1
V gene: TRBV18

CDR3 protein: CASSLVARGTDTQYF
J gene: TRBJ2-3
V gene: TRBV28

CDR3 protein: CASSPRDIYNEQFF
J gene: TRBJ2-1
V gene: TRBV27

CDR3 protein: CASSYRDRGLGEPQHF
J gene: TRBJ1-5
V gene: TRBV5-4

CDR3 protein: CASSTWTSGSEQYF
J gene: TRBJ2-7
V gene: TRBV19

CDR3 protein: CASRAALNTEAFF
J gene: TRBJ1-1
V gene: TRBV5-1

CDR3 protein: CASSQGTSPKGYEQYF
J gene: TRBJ2-7
V gene: TRBV4-1

CDR3 protein: CASGYGQNYGYTF
J gene: TRBJ1-2
V gene: TRBV12-3/TRBV12-4

CDR3 protein: CASSPSRTSGRDGNEQFF
J gene: TRBJ2-1
V gene: TRBV7-9

CDR3 protein: CASSQYQGALFGTEAFF
J gene: TRBJ1-1
V gene: TRBV3-1/TRBV3-2

CDR3 protein: CASRRTAQASSYEQYF
J gene: TRBJ2-7
V gene: TRBV28

CDR3 protein: CASSLPIAWRDRSNNEQFF
J gene: TRBJ2-1
V gene: TRBV5-6

CDR3 protein: CASSRGGYEKLFF
J gene: TRBJ1-4
V gene: TRBV12-3/TRBV12-4